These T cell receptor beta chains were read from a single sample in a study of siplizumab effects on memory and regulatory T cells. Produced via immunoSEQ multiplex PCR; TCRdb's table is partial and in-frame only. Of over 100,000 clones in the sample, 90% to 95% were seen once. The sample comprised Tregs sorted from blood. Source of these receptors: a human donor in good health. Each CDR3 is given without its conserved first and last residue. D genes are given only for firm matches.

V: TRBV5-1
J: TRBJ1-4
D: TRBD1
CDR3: ASSYGQASNEKLF

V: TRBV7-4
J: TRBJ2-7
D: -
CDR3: TLQVGEQY

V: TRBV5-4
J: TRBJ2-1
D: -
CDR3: ASSSTGVSYNEQF

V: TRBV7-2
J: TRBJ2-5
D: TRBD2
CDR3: ASSLVSGGETQY

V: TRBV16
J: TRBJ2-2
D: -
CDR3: ASSQSYTGELF

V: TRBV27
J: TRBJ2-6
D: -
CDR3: ASSAAASGLGGGANVLT

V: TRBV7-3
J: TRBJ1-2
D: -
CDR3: ASSGRDGPNYGYT

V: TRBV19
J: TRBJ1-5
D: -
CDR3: ASNLGVWGQPQH

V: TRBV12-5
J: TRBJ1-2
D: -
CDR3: ASGPPGATYGYT

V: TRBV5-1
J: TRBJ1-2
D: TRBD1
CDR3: ASSPGQGNYGYT

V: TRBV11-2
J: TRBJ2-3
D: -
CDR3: ASSLTSGTDTQY

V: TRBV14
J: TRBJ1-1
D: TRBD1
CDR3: ASSPDRRISAF

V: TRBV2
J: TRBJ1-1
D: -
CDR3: ASSGDTEAF

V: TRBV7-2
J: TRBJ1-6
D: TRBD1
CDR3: ASSSGQADNSPLH

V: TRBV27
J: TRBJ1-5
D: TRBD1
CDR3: ASSPRQGRNQPQH

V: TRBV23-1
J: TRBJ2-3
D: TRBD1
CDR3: ASVGDRVTDTQY

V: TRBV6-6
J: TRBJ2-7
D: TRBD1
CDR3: ASTGQGLYEQY

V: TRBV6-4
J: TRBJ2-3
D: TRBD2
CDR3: ASSDSGLDADTQY

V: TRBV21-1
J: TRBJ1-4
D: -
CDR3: ASWGTGLPEKLF

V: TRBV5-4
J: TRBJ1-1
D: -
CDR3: ASSYRGGEAF

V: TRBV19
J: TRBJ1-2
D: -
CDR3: ASSGGSGYT

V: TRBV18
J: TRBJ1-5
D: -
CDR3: ASSPPARQPQH

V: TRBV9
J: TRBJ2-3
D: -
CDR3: ASSVTGSTDTQY

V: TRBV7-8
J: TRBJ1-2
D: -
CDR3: ASSSSEARLGYT

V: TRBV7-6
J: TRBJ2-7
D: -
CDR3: ASSLTGTEQY

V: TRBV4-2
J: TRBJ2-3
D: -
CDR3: ASSQDPGATDTQY

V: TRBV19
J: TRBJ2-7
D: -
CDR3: ASSIGSAGWEQY

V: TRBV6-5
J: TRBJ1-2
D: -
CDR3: ASSFAGEKGYT

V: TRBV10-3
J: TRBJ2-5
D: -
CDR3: AISDVYNQETQY

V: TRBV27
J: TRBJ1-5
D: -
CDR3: ASSLQVTNQPQH

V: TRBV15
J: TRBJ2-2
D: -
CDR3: ATSRDNYGELF

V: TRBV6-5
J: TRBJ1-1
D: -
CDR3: ASSYSTGNTEAF

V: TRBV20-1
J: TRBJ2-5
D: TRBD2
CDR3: SSRRLAGY

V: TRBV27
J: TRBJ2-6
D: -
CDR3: ASRRGGTGANVLT

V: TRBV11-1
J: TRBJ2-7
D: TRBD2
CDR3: ASSSGLALYYEQY

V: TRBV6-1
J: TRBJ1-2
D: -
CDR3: ASIPSMGAAYGYT

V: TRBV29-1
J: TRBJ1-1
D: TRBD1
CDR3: SVSGQKNTEAF

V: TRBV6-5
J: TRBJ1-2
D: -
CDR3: ASSYATGHGKYGYT

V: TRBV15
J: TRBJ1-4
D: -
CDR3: ATSPATNEKLF

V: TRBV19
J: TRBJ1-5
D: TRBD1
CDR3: ASTPDRVYQPQH

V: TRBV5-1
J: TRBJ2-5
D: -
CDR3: ASSSGLQETQY

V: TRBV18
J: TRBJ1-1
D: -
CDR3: ASSREGSTEAF

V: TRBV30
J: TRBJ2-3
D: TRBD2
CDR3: AWSVLGSGRAGDTQY

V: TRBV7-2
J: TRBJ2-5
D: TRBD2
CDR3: ASSLSSGGVWETQY

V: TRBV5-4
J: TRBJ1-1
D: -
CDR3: ASSWGGPEAF

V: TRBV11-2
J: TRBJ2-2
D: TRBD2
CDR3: ASSFSGTPGGELF

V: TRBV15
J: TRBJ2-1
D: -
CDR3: ATSRGQGFYNEQF

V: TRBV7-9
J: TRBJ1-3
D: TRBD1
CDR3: ASSLQGGSGNTIY

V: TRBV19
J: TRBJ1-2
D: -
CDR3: ASSIHQSNYGYT

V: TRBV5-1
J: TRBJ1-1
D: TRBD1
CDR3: ASSWDSRGTEAF

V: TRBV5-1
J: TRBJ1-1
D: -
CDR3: ASSPGGAGAEAF

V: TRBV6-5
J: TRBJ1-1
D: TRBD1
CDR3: ASSSLTGSAEAF

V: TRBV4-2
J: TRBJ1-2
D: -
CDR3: ASSQGGAGYGYT

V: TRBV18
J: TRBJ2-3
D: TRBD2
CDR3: ASSLRGGQDTQY